This T cell receptor (beta chain) was found in a study of T cell changes during pregnancy in multiple sclerosis. This clone was detected only once. Sequencing used immunoSEQ multiplex PCR; TCRdb keeps in-frame clones, though not all of them. The sample holds approximately 90,000 clones, about 93% seen once. The V gene end was trimmed by 6 bases and the J gene end by 11 bases; junction bases not matched to a gene: 5. Germline V gene sequence: CDR1 LGHNT, CDR2 FRNRAP. The CDR3 is made up of 12 amino acids. The material was peripheral blood, obtained in the third trimester of pregnancy. The gene calls are TRBV12-5 and TRBJ2-1; the match to TRBD2 covers 9 bases. This sequence was found in a female donor with multiple sclerosis, enrolled in a pregnancy study. The CDR3 nucleotides read TGTGCTAGTGGCCTACTAGCGGGTAAGCAGTTCTTC. This translates into CASGLLAGKQFF.